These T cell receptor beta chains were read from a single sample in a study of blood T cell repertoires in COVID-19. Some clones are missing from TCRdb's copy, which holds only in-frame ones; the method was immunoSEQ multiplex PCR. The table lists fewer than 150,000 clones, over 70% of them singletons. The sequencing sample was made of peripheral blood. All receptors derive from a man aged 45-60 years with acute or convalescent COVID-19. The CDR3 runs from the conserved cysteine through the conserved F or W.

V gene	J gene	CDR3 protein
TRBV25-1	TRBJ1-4	CASSALSGGSEKLFF
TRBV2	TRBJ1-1	CASSNGPGGAEAFF
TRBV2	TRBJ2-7	CASSGQGFDEQYF
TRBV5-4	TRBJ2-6	CASSFRGGANVLTF
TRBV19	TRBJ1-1	CASSSDSDTEAFF
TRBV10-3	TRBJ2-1	CAIREISGDHYNEQFF
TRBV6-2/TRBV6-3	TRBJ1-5	CASSWAARTRGQPQHF
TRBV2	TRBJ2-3	CASRAPSSGGRGGTQYF
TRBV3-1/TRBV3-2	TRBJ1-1	CASSRANTEAFF
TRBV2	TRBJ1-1	CAIRGGHTEAFF
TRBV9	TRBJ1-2	CASSSVGSGALGYTF
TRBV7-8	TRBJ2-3	CASSLARPRGDTQYF
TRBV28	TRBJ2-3	CASSLLSLAGGTDTQYF
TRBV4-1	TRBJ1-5	CASSQDWGQGSQPQHF
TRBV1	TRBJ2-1	CTSSPEGAGTQTYNEQFF
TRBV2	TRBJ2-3	CASSPGQGFTDTQYF
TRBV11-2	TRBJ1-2	CASSPQGRVGYTF
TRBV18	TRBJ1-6	CASSRSPQGSYNSPLHF
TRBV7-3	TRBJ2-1	CASSPKGIGGEQFF
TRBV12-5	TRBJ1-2	CASGLTTGGYGYTF
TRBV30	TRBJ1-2	CAWSVMAGHGYTF
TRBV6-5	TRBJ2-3	CASSPQRGFADTQYF
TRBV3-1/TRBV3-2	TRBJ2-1	CASSLAGARTEQFF
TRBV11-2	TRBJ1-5	CASSLGTDQPQHF
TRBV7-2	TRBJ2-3	CASSPPPTSGGASTDTQYF
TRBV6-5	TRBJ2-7	CASSYAGAYEQYF
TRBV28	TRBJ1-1	CASSYRQRQRPEAFF
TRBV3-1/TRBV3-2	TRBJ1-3	CASSQGQGGNTIYF
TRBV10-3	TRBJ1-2	CAISESETATNYGYTF
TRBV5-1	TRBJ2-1	CASSLGTGGNEQFF
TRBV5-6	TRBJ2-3	CASSLGTGQDTQYF
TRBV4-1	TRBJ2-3	CASSQEWAGDTQYF
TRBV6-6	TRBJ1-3	CASNWGNTIYF
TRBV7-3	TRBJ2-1	CASSAGTSGGEQFF
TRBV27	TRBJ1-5	CASSAGAVSNQPQHF
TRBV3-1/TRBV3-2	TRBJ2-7	CASSSPRGGGKNLYEQYF
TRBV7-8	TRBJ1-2	CASSDSPGYGGYTF
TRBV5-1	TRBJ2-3	CASSSTKLTDTQYF
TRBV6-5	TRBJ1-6	CASSYSREAPLHF
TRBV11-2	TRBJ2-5	CASSLVLAGGKETQYF
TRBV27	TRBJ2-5	CASSPGGWLLWTQYF
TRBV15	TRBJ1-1	CATSRERGAFTEAFF
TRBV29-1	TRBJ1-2	CSVGHVTGGNYGYTF
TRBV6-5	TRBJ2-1	CASSYSVRYNEQFF
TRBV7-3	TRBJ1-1	CASSLILDRQTEAFF
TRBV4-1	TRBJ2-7	CASSQVGRTSGARWEQYF
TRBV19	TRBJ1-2	CASSQGYWNGYTF
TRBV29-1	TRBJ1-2	CSVLEDYGYTF
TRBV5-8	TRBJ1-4	CASSIRGTNEKLFF
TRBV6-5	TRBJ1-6	CASGDRDFTLHF
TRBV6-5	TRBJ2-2	CASSSYGGAGTGELFF
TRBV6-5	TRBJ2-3	CASRRQGLSTDTQYF
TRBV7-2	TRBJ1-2	CASSPGQFQNYGYTF
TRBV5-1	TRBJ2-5	CASSLLGQREAQYF
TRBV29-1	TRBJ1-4	CSVETGRNEKLFF